Presented here are 8 T cell receptor beta chains from one specimen sequenced in a study of blood T cell repertoires in COVID-19. Only in-frame clones appear in the TCRdb table, and some are missing; sequencing was by immunoSEQ multiplex PCR. The sample lists 200,000 to 250,000 clones; roughly 80% were seen once. The material sequenced was peripheral blood. These receptors were obtained from a woman aged 55-69 years who had recovered from COVID-19.

V gene TRBV20-1 combines with J gene TRBJ1-3; 7 bases line up with TRBD1. Looked up from germline, CDR1 is DFQATT and CDR2 is SNEGSKA (reference sequence). CDR3 size: 14 residues. J gave up 0 bases and V 4 bases, and 3 bases lay outside the gene matches. The CDR3 nucleotides are TGCAGTGCTATTGACAGGGCCTCTGGAAACACCATATATTTT. Amino acid sequence: CSAIDRASGNTIYF.

The chain joins TRBV3-1 (or the pseudogene TRBV3-2) to TRBJ1-1; weak D call: TRBD1 (6 bases). The V gene lost 4 bases and the J gene lost 6 bases, with 12 bases spanning the gap. The CDR3 sequence is 13 residues long. Germline V gene data show CDR1 as LGHDT and CDR2 as YNNKEL (reference sequence). Written as DNA, the CDR3 is TGTGCCAGCAGCCCCGGGGGGCGTGCTGAAGCTTTCTTT. Its protein product is CASSPGGRAEAFF.

The sample holds a few counts of this clone. The CDR3 DNA follows: TGTGCCAGCAGTTTATACGGGGGGCCGGGGACCCAGTACTTC. This codes for CASSLYGGPGTQYF. This chain uses TRBV27 with TRBJ2-5; D might be TRBD2 (7 bases). V shed 1 base and J shed 7 bases, with 13 bases lying between them. The germline V gene encodes CDR1 MNHEY and CDR2 SMNVEV (reference sequence). CDR3 length equals 14 residues.

The rearrangement joins TRBV5-1 to TRBJ1-1; D is perhaps TRBD1 (6 bases). Trimming took off 4 bases at V and 3 bases at J, with 13 bases between the two ends. CDR1 is SGHRS, CDR2 YFSETQ, per germline. The CDR3 length is 14 residues. The CDR3 region has the DNA TGCGCCAGCAGCACCCAGGGGTATGACACTGAAGCTTTCTTT. Translated, it gives CASSTQGYDTEAFF.

The V gene is TRBV12-5, the J gene TRBJ2-7; a possible D gene is TRBD1 (6 bases). The CDR3 runs to 14 residues. V was pared by 2 bases and J by 5 bases, with 13 bases between. Germline V gene sequence: CDR1 LGHNT, CDR2 FRNRAP. The CDR3 region is CASGLTGTRNEQYF. For the CDR3, the DNA is TGTGCTAGTGGTTTGACAGGGACGAGAAACGAGCAGTACTTC.

This chain joins TRBV3-1 (or the pseudogene TRBV3-2) and TRBJ2-5; TRBD2 aligns across 8 bases. Trimming took 4 bases from V and 5 from J; bases not matched to a gene: 6. Looked up from germline, CDR1 is LGHDT and CDR2 is YNNKEL (reference sequence). This CDR3 has 14 residues. The CDR3 DNA sequence: TGTGCCAGCAGCCCTGGTCCGGGAGGGGAGACCCAGTACTTC. Residues: CASSPGPGGETQYF.

The chain employs TRBV19 and TRBJ2-2; TRBD1 matches 7 bases. There are 18 residues in the CDR3. Germline CDR1 and CDR2: LNHDA and SQIVND (reference sequence). Unmatched junction bases numbered 19, after V lost 6 bases and J lost 6 bases. CDR3 nucleotides: TGTGCCAGTAGCCAAACAGGGGATGGGACGACTGGCGCCGGGGAGCTGTTTTTT. Translation: CASSQTGDGTTGAGELFF.

This clone was observed once. This rearrangement joins TRBV11-2 to TRBJ2-1, with D perhaps matching TRBD2 (5 bases). V gave up 3 bases and J gave up 0 bases, with 6 bases separating them. The germline gives CDR1 SGHAT, CDR2 FQNNGV. The CDR3 sequence is 14 residues long. CDR3 amino acids: CASSFRGSYNEQFF. In nucleotides, the CDR3 is TGTGCCAGCAGCTTCCGGGGCTCCTACAATGAGCAGTTCTTC.